This T cell receptor beta chain was sequenced during a study of blood T cell repertoires in COVID-19 (dated by TCRdb to 2018 to 2020). Regarding the complete study: Collaborator samples came from the United States, Italy and Spain and covered acute and convalescent phases of COVID-19. Deeply sampled blood TCRbeta repertoires from subjects exposed to, actively infected with, or recovered from COVID-19 were included in the dataset. Samples came from the ongoing ImmuneRACE study (first 160 participants) plus 1,254 subjects from 6 global collaborators. The material from the prospective study consisted of cDNA or gDNA derived from T cells, B-cell-depleted T cells, or PBMCs. The repertoires were released in a freely available public database meant as a resource for research on the immune response to SARS-CoV-2. HLA class I and class II types, where available, came from metadata supplied by the sample provider rather than from assay-based typing. Sample metadata almost always included a de-identified subject ID, COVID-19 status, age in years and sex.

V gives up 5 bases and J gives up 5 bases, and the segment between their germline ends measures 15 bases. Its CDR3 holds 15 amino acids, cysteine through phenylalanine. Solely the CDR3 DNA is kept, with 45 bases framed from the first base. The germline V gene provides CDR1 MNHEY and CDR2 SVGAGI. The collaborating institutions used their own protocols to collect whole blood in K2EDTA tubes. For TCRbeta analysis, collaborators shipped samples in one of three forms: frozen whole blood, isolated PBMCs, or DNA extracted from either of those sample types. Summary of the overall study and its limitations: Clinical and demographic metadata were provided uncurated, with the amount varying by source and participant.

Notes on this clone: The antigen this receptor binds is unknown. No base quality information exists; no much larger clone differs at one position.

TCRbeta CDR3 regions were amplified from genomic DNA by means of the immunoSEQ Assay, a bias-controlled multiplex PCR. As for how the authors treated the data: The number of nucleated cells in each sample was estimated from the amplification of reference gene primers within the assay. To quantify the absolute abundance of each unique TCRbeta CDR3 rearrangement, sequence reads were collapsed and filtered. For each sample, productive Simpson clonality was calculated as the square root of Simpson's diversity index over productive rearrangements. As stored in TCRdb, this immuneACCESS dataset retains in-frame rearrangements with V and J assigned. A fraction of the clones does not appear; measured against another copy, unresolved V genes explain less than half of the discrepancy, and the remainder lacks a known reason. V and J calls and clone size are copied from that table; D and trimming were computed from the DNA. The sample contains more than 65,000 clones, more than 65% of them found a single time. 9.8% of the sample is held by the ten biggest clonotypes.

This clonotype originated in a woman between 50 and 59 years old with acute or convalescent COVID-19. Input material: peripheral blood. The sequence joins TRBV6-5 to TRBJ2-2; TRBD1 could be the D gene, as 5 bases match. This receptor has the CDR3 CASSQQVSLTGELFF. The nucleotide sequence is given as TGTGCCAGCAGTCAACAGGTTTCTTTGACCGGGGAGCTGTTTTTT.